These T cell receptor beta chains were read from a single sample in a study of T cell changes during pregnancy in multiple sclerosis. The protocol was immunoSEQ multiplex PCR, while the TCRdb copy is restricted to in-frame clones and leaves out a portion. The table shows tens of thousands of clones, with around 93% occurring only once. The sample here was peripheral blood, taken in the second trimester of pregnancy. These TCRs come from a female donor with multiple sclerosis, enrolled in a pregnancy study. Both conserved end residues are part of each CDR3. The order of the fields is V gene, clone size, D gene, J gene, CDR3 DNA, CDR3 protein. The D gene is left open where the match is weak. Size is omitted from some rows. Given values are once, few, many or a class for expanded clones.

V: TRBV4-1; size: -; D: TRBD1; J: TRBJ1-2; DNA: TGCGCCAGCAGCCACCCGGGACAGGGGGATTATGGCTACACCTTC; CDR3: CASSHPGQGDYGYTF
V: TRBV27; size: -; D: TRBD2; J: TRBJ2-1; DNA: TGTGCCAGCAGCGAACCCGGACTAGCGGGAGTTGAGCAGTTCTTC; CDR3: CASSEPGLAGVEQFF
V: TRBV2; size: -; D: -; J: TRBJ2-1; DNA: TGTGCCAGCAGTGATCTCGAGCAGTTCTTC; CDR3: CASSDLEQFF
V: TRBV5-5; size: -; D: TRBD2; J: TRBJ2-2; DNA: TGTGCCAGCAGCCTCTCACCCCCGGGACTAGCGGGAGTTACCGGGGAGCTGTTTTTT; CDR3: CASSLSPPGLAGVTGELFF
V: TRBV5-1; size: once; D: TRBD1; J: TRBJ2-6; DNA: TGCGCCAGCAGCTCCCAGGGGGGGACAGGGAACGTCCTGACTTTC; CDR3: CASSSQGGTGNVLTF
V: TRBV7-2; size: -; D: TRBD2; J: TRBJ2-1; DNA: TGTGCCAGCAGCTCAACCCGCGGGAGTATAGTTGAGCAGTTCTTC; CDR3: CASSSTRGSIVEQFF
V: TRBV5-4; size: once; D: TRBD1; J: TRBJ1-1; DNA: TGTGCCAGCAGCCGGGGGACAGGGGGCACTGAAGCTTTCTTT; CDR3: CASSRGTGGTEAFF
V: TRBV5-4; size: -; D: -; J: TRBJ1-2; DNA: TGTGCCAGCAGGAGTCTCGTGGGGGACAACCTTTATGGCTACACCTTC; CDR3: CASRSLVGDNLYGYTF
V: TRBV7-3; size: -; D: TRBD1; J: TRBJ1-4; DNA: TGTGCCAGCAGCTTAACAGGGGGCGGTAATGAAAAACTGTTTTTT; CDR3: CASSLTGGGNEKLFF
V: TRBV4-3; size: -; D: TRBD2; J: TRBJ2-1; DNA: TGCGCCAGCAGCCTCCGGACGGAAGGGCGGGAGATCGATGAGCAGTTCTTC; CDR3: CASSLRTEGREIDEQFF
V: TRBV30; size: -; D: -; J: TRBJ2-7; DNA: TGTGCCTGGAGTGTAGGCCCCCGAGGGGGGGCCTACGAGCAGTACTTC; CDR3: CAWSVGPRGGAYEQYF
V: TRBV5-6; size: -; D: -; J: TRBJ1-2; DNA: TGTGCCAGCAGCTTGGGGCAGTCTGGTGGCTACACCTTC; CDR3: CASSLGQSGGYTF
V: TRBV5-1; size: once; D: TRBD2; J: TRBJ2-5; DNA: TGCGCCAGCAGCCTGGGTGGGGCGGGAGGTGGCCAAGAGACCCAGTACTTC; CDR3: CASSLGGAGGGQETQYF
V: TRBV7-9; size: few; D: TRBD1; J: TRBJ1-2; DNA: TGTGCCAGCAGCGCCGCGACAGGGCTGTCTGGCTACACCTTC; CDR3: CASSAATGLSGYTF